The rows below give T cell receptor beta chains drawn from one sample of a study of beta chain features in type 1 diabetes. Generated by immunoSEQ multiplex PCR, the TCRdb table keeps only in-frame clones and is missing some. The sample records roughly 450,000 clones, roughly 10% being singletons. Sequencing input: naive CD4+ T cells from blood. The receptors come from a woman under 30 in good health. The CDR3 runs from the conserved cysteine through the conserved F or W. The D gene is left open where the match is weak. Clone size is shown for a subset of rows, as once, few, many or a class of expanded clone.

TRBV29-1	few	TRBJ2-3	-	TGCAGCGTTATCAGACGAGCCCCAGATACGCAGTATTTT	CSVIRRAPDTQYF
TRBV27	few	TRBJ2-7	TRBD2	TGTGCCAGCAGACTAGCGGCCGGGCGAGAGCAGTACTTC	CASRLAAGREQYF
TRBV2	few	TRBJ1-4	-	TGTGCCAGCAGTATCAGGGCACTGTTTTTT	CASSIRALFF
TRBV7-2	few	TRBJ2-1	TRBD2	TGTGCCAGCAGCTTACAAGCGGGAGAATTCCATGAGCAGTTCTTC	CASSLQAGEFHEQFF
TRBV7-9	few	TRBJ2-1	-	TGTGCCAGCAGCTTAGGCAGGGAAAACGAGCAGTTCTTC	CASSLGRENEQFF
TRBV6-5	few	TRBJ2-1	TRBD2	TGTGCCAGCAGTTACGGACTAGCGTCCTACAATGAGCAGTTCTTC	CASSYGLASYNEQFF
TRBV28	-	TRBJ2-2	-	TGTGCCAGCAGTTTACGGGTCCTCGGCATGGAGCTGTTTTTT	CASSLRVLGMELFF
TRBV7-9	-	TRBJ2-1	-	TGTGCCAGCAGCTATCTGGGGGGAAATTACAATGAGCAGTTCTTC	CASSYLGGNYNEQFF
TRBV29-1	many	TRBJ2-7	-	TGCAGCGTCAGGGAGGTCGGCGAGCAGTACTTC	CSVREVGEQYF
TRBV19	-	TRBJ1-1	TRBD1	TGTGCCAGTAGTTTACAGGGGAGAGATACTGAAGCTTTCTTT	CASSLQGRDTEAFF
TRBV25-1	few	TRBJ2-1	-	TGTGCCAGCAGCCAAGCGAGTGAGCAGTTCTTC	CASSQASEQFF
TRBV4-1	few	TRBJ1-6	-	TGCGCCAGCAGCCCGGGAGGGTCCGCTAGCTCCTATAATTCACCCCTCCACTTT	CASSPGGSASSYNSPLHF
TRBV5-4	-	TRBJ2-4	-	TGTGCCAGCAGCTTGGACCCGAGGCTAGCCAAAAACATTCAGTACTTC	CASSLDPRLAKNIQYF
TRBV15	-	TRBJ1-5	-	TGTGCCACCAGCGGGGGCTGGGGGGCAATCCCCCAGCCCCAGCATTTT	CATSGGWGAIPQPQHF
TRBV27	few	TRBJ1-5	-	TGTGCCAGCAGTATCCTGTTTAGCAATCAGCCCCAGCATTTT	CASSILFSNQPQHF